This TCR beta chain stems from a study of cytomegalovirus exposure and HLA in healthy donors. Study in general: A prior study identified roughly 110 million unique TCR beta sequences from 150 million to 200 million T cells. Of all 400 or so donors who were genotyped, roughly 81% belonged to the Caucasian-associated ancestry cluster.

Comment on this clone: The antigen is unknown.

The V end was cut by 6 bases, the J end by 0 bases, with 2 bases between. The CDR3 runs to 11 residues. In germline, CDR1 is MNHNY, CDR2 SVGAGI (reference sequence). Researchers ran the PCR with 60 Vbeta and 13 Jbeta primers. TCRdb keeps only in-frame clones here, not all; method: immunoSEQ multiplex PCR. The data show about 120,000 clones, 75% to 85% seen once. Overall study results and limits: As a later analysis showed, a missense DCLRE1C variant was linked to trimming of TCR beta V- and J-genes. Per a prior analysis, the majority of TCR beta V segments were productive roughly 87% or roughly 30% of the time.

What was sequenced was PBMCs. The genes are TRBV6-6 and TRBJ1-2; D remains unclear. The TCR sequence derives from a man aged 30 to 45 in good health and CMV-seropositive. CDR3 nucleotide sequence: TGTGCCAGCAGCTCTAACTATGGCTACACCTTC. Amino acids: CASSSNYGYTF.